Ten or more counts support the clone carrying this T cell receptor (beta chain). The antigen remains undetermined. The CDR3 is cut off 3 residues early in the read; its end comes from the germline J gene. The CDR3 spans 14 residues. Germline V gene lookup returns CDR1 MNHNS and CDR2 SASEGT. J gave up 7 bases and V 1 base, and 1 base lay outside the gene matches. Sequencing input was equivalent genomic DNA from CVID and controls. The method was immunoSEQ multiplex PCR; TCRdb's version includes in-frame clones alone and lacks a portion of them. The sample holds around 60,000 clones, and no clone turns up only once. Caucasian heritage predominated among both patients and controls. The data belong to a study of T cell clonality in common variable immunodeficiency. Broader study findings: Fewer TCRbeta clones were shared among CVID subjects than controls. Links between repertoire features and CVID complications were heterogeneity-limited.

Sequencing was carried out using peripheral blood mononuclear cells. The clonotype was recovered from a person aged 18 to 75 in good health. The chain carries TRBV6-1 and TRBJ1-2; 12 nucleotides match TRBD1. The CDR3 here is CASSEGGQGAGYTF. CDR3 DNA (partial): TGTGCCAGCAGTGAAGGGGGACAGGGGGCTGGC.